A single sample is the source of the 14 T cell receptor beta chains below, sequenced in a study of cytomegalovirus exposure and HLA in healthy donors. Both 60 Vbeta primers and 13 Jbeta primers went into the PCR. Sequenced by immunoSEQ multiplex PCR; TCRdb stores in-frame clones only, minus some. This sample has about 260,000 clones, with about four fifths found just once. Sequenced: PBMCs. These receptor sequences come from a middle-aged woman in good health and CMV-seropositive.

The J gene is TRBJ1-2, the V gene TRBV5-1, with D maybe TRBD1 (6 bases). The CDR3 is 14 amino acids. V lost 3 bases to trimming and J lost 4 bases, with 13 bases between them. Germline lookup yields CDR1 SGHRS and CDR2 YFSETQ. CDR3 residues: CASSSEGQSYGYTF. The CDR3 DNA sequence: TGCGCCAGCAGCTCGGAAGGACAGAGCTATGGCTACACCTTC.

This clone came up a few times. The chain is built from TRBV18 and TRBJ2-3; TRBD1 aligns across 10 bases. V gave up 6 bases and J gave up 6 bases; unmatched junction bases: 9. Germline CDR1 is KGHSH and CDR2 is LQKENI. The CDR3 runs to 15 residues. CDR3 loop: CASSTGTGDSDTQYF. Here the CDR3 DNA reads TGTGCCAGCTCTACCGGGACAGGGGATTCGGATACGCAGTATTTT.

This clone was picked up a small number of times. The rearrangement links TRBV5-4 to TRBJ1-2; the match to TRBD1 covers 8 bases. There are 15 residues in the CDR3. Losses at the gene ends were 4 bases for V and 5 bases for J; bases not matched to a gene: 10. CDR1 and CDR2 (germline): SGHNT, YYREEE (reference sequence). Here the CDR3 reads CASSGDVRTGYGYTF. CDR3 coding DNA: TGTGCCAGCAGCGGTGATGTCCGGACAGGGTATGGCTACACCTTC.

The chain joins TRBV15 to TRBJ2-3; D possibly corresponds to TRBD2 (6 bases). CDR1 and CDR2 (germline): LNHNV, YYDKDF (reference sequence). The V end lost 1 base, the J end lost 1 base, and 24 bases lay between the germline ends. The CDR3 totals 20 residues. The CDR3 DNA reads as TGTGCCACCAGCAGAGTGGCCTGGTACCTAGCGCCAAAGGGCACAGATACGCAGTATTTT. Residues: CATSRVAWYLAPKGTDTQYF.

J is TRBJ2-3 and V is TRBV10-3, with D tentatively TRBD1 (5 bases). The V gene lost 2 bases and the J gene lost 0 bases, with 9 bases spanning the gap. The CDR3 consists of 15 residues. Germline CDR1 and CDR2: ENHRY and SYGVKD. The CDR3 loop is CAISEPTDSTDTQYF. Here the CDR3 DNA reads TGTGCCATCAGTGAGCCGACAGATAGCACAGATACGCAGTATTTT.

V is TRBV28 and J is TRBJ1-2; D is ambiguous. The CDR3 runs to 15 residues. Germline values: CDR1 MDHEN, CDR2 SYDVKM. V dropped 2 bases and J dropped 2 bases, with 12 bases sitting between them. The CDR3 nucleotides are TGTGCCAGCAGTTTAGTTAGTCCGGGAAACTATGGCTACACCTTC. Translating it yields CASSLVSPGNYGYTF.

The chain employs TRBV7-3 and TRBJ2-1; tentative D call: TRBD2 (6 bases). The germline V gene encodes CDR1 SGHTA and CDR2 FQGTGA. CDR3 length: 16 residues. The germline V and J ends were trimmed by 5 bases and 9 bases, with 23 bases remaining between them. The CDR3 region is CASSQQPAGTPGEQFF. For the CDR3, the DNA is TGTGCCAGCAGCCAGCAGCCGGCCGGGACTCCAGGTGAGCAGTTCTTC.

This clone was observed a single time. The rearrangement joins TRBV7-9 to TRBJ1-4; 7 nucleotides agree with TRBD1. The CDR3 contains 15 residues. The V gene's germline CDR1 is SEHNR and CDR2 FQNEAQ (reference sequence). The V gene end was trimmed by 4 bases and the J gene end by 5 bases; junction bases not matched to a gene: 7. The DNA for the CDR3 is TGTGCCAGCAGCTCTGGGGACAGCCGAAATGAAAAACTGTTTTTT. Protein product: CASSSGDSRNEKLFF.

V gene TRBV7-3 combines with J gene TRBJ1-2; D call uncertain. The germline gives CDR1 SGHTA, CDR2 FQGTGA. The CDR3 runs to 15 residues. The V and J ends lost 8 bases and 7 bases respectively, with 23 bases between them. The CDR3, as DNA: TGTGCCAGCGTCCGGATGTGGAGCGGGTGGGGTGGCTACACCTTC. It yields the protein CASVRMWSGWGGYTF. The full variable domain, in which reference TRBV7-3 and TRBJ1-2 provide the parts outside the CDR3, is GAGVSQTPSNKVTEKGKYVELRCDPISGHTALYWYRQSLGQGPEFLIYFQGTGAADDSGLPNDRFFAVRPEGSVSTLKIQRTERGDSAVYLCASVRMWSGWGGYTFGSGTRLTVV.

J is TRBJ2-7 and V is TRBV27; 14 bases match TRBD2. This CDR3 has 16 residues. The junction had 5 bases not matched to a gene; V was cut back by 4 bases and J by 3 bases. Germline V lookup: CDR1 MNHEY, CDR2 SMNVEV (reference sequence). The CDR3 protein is CASSSQTSGRVYEQYF. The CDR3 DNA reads TGTGCCAGCAGTTCCCAGACTAGCGGGAGGGTCTACGAGCAGTACTTC.

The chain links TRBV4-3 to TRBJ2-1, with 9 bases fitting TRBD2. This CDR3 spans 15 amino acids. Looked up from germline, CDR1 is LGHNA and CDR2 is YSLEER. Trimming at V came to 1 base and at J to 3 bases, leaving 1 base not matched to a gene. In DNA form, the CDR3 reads TGCGCCAGCAGCCAAGGGACTAGCGTCTACAATGAGCAGTTCTTC. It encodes CASSQGTSVYNEQFF.

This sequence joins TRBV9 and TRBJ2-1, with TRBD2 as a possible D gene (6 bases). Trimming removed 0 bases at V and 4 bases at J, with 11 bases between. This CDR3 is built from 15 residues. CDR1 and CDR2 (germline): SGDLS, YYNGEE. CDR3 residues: CASSVGSGRYNEQFF. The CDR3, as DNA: TGTGCCAGCAGCGTAGGTAGCGGTCGATACAATGAGCAGTTCTTC.

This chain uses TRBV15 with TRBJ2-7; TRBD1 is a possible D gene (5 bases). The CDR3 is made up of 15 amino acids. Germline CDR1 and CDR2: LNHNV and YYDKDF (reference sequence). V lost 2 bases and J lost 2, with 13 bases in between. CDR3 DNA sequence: TGTGCCACCAGCAGACTTAGGGGCGGAACCTACGAGCAGTACTTC. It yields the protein CATSRLRGGTYEQYF.

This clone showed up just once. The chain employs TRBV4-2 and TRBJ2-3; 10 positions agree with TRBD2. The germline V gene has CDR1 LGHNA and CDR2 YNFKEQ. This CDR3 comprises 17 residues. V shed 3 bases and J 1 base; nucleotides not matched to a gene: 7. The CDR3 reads CASSQGELAGRTDTQYF. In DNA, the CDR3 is TGTGCCAGCAGCCAGGGGGAACTAGCGGGACGCACAGATACGCAGTATTTT.